One and the same sample provided the 15 T cell receptor beta chains below, sequenced in a study of T cells in Graves' hyperthyroidism and ophthalmopathy. The TCR beta CDR3 regions underwent amplification using RNA transcripts as the source. In the first-round RT-PCR of the TCR CDR3, the HTBI primer set was used. TCRdb processed the multiplex PCR reads anew with MiXCR; each CDR3 protein has one entry. The sample contains around 690,000 distinct CDR3 sequences, roughly a sixth of which appear only once. Specimen: blood. These receptors were obtained from a man between 45 and 60 years old with Graves' hyperthyroidism.

This clonotype showed up many times. The J gene is TRBJ2-7, the V gene TRBV28; TRBD1 is a possible D gene (6 bases). The germline V gene has CDR1 MDHEN and CDR2 SYDVKM. V lost 7 bases and J lost 12, with 16 bases in between. The CDR3 consists of 11 residues. CDR3 region: CASNGQGIGYF. CDR3 DNA sequence: TGTGCCAGCAACGGCCAGGGGATTGGGTACTTC.

The chain combines TRBV20-1 with TRBJ1-5; TRBD1 matches 8 bases. This CDR3 spans 15 amino acids. V lost 3 bases, J lost 4 bases, and 8 bases stayed unmatched. Germline CDR1 DFQATT, CDR2 SNEGSKA (reference sequence). As DNA, the CDR3 is TGCAGTGCTAGTGGGGGCAGGGGGCGGAATCAGCCCCAGCATTTT. It specifies CSASGGRGRNQPQHF.

Ten or more counts support this clonotype. V is TRBV27 and J is TRBJ2-7; maybe TRBD2 (6 bases). CDR3 length: 14 residues. Germline V gene data show CDR1 as MNHEY and CDR2 as SMNVEV (reference sequence). The germline V and J ends were trimmed by 6 bases and 2 bases, with 14 bases remaining between them. The CDR3 loop reads CASRAGTYTYEQYF. As DNA, the CDR3 is TGTGCCAGCAGGGCGGGAACATATACCTACGAGCAGTACTTC.

This clonotype was counted ten times or more. The V call is TRBV20-1, the J call TRBJ1-1; no clear D gene. The CDR3 has 14 amino acids. Germline V gives CDR1 DFQATT, CDR2 SNEGSKA (reference sequence). With 3 bases removed from V and 0 bases from J, the gap between germline ends came to 11 bases. The CDR3 bases are TGCAGTGCTAGTAACGTCGGCATGAACACTGAAGCTTTCTTT. Translated, it gives CSASNVGMNTEAFF.

There are many counts of this clonotype. The chain links TRBV12-3 or TRBV12-4 to TRBJ2-7, with D perhaps TRBD1 (5 bases). V gave up 3 bases and J gave up 3 bases, with 9 bases separating them. This CDR3 comprises 13 residues. CDR3: CASSLDINYEQYF. The CDR3 DNA follows: TGTGCCAGCAGTTTGGACATAAACTACGAGCAGTACTTC.

The chain recombines TRBV4-1 with TRBJ2-7; TRBD1 agrees at 10 bases. The CDR3 runs 15 residues. Trimming removed 1 base from V and 3 bases from J; junction bases left unmatched: 3. Per the germline V gene, CDR1 is MGHRA and CDR2 is YSYEKL. CDR3 in amino acids: CASSQGQGAIYEQYF. In DNA, the CDR3 is TGCGCCAGCAGCCAAGGACAGGGGGCAATCTACGAGCAGTACTTC.

This rearrangement joins TRBV24-1 to TRBJ2-3, with TRBD2 identical over 15 bases. CDR3 length equals 14 residues. Looked up from germline, CDR1 is KGHDR and CDR2 is SFDVKD. Germline trimming cut 12 bases from V and 3 bases from J; bases unmatched to any gene: 3. This CDR3 is CAAGLAGGTDTQYF. In DNA, the CDR3 is TGTGCCGCGGGACTAGCGGGAGGAACAGATACGCAGTATTTT.

The chain recombines TRBV6-1 with TRBJ1-4, with D uncertain. The CDR3 extends over 13 amino acids. Trimming cost V 4 bases and J 7 bases, with 10 bases left between them. Germline V CDR1 and CDR2: MNHNS, SASEGT. The CDR3 protein is CASSVDASEKLFF. CDR3 in DNA: TGTGCCAGCAGTGTAGACGCTAGTGAAAAACTGTTTTTT.

This clonotype was found many times. The V call is TRBV27, the J call TRBJ2-1; D possibly matches TRBD1 or TRBD2 (5 bases each). V was pared by 3 bases and J by 6 bases, with 15 bases between. Germline lookup yields CDR1 MNHEY and CDR2 SMNVEV (reference sequence). This CDR3 comprises 15 residues. For the CDR3, the DNA is TGTGCCAGCAGTTTTAGGGACGGTGGGGGCAATGAGCAGTTCTTC. Its protein is CASSFRDGGGNEQFF.

Many counts were recorded for this clonotype. The J gene is TRBJ1-1, the V gene TRBV10-3; a possible D gene is TRBD1 (5 bases). Germline CDR1 reads ENHRY; CDR2 reads SYGVKD. V lost 7 bases, J lost 1 base, and 10 bases lay in between. This CDR3 has 13 residues. The CDR3 sequence is CAITRQPNTEAFF. CDR3 in DNA: TGTGCCATCACCAGACAGCCGAACACTGAAGCTTTCTTT.

This clonotype has only a few counts. V and J are TRBV4-1 and TRBJ1-5, with a weak D call TRBD1 (5 bases). Trimming took off 4 bases at V and 9 bases at J, with 13 bases between the two ends. This CDR3 has 13 amino acids. CDR1 is MGHRA and CDR2 is YSYEKL in the germline V gene. Here the CDR3 DNA reads TGCGCCAGCAGCCGAATCCCCGGGGGGCCCCAGCATTTT. This encodes CASSRIPGGPQHF.

This clonotype has only a few counts. The chain has TRBV14 and TRBJ2-2, with 11 bases matching TRBD1. This CDR3 is 14 amino acids long. Germline assignment: CDR1 SGHDN and CDR2 FVKESK. The CDR3 region is CAGQGAVYTGELFF. The CDR3 DNA reads as TGTGCTGGACAGGGGGCTGTGTACACCGGGGAGCTGTTTTTT.

This clonotype appeared many times. The chain couples TRBV12-5 to TRBJ2-5; maybe TRBD1 (6 bases). The CDR3 consists of 18 residues. V lost 2 bases and J 4 bases, leaving 23 bases between the germline ends. Germline V lookup: CDR1 LGHNT, CDR2 FRNRAP. The CDR3 sequence: CASGLFPAPTGRSETQYF. CDR3 DNA: TGTGCTAGTGGTTTGTTCCCCGCCCCCACAGGGCGGTCAGAGACCCAGTACTTC.

This clonotype was seen ten or more times. The rearrangement links TRBV2 to TRBJ2-3; 12 bases map to TRBD2. The CDR3 consists of 15 residues. The J segment lost 7 bases and the V segment lost 6 bases, leaving 8 bases of the junction unmatched. CDR1 and CDR2 (germline): SNHLY, FYNNEI. DNA for the CDR3: TGTGCCAGCAGGGAACGGACTAGCGGGACTAATACGCAGTATTTT. Translation gives CASRERTSGTNTQYF.

This clonotype was seen a few times. The chain joins TRBV28 to TRBJ1-4, with TRBD1 matching 8 bases. Germline V gene sequence: CDR1 MDHEN, CDR2 SYDVKM. The CDR3 contains 14 residues. V lost 5 bases to trimming and J lost 9 bases; unmatched junction nucleotides: 8. Here the CDR3 reads CASSLTGEWKKLFF. The CDR3 coding sequence is TGTGCCAGCAGTCTGACAGGGGAATGGAAAAAACTGTTTTTT. Full variable domain (remainder filled in from reference TRBV28 and TRBJ1-4): DVKVTQSSRYLVKRTGEKVFLECVQDMDHENMFWYRQDPGLGLRLIYFSYDVKMKEKGDIPEGYSVSREKKERFSLILESASTNQTSMYLCASSLTGEWKKLFFGSGTQLSVL.